Only a few counts were recorded for the clone carrying this T cell receptor (beta chain). Together with a sample-barcoded 5' primer, a J-beta primer mix was included in a second PCR lasting roughly 6 to 12 cycles. TCRdb re-analysed the 5' RACE reads in MiXCR, keeping a single row per CDR3 protein. The table records 1.5 million to 2 million distinct CDR3 sequences, approximately 28% of them present only once. These data are taken from a study of blood T cells in healthy people across ages. The CDR3 consists of 12 residues. V was cut by 4 bases and J by 6 bases, with 7 bases left in between. Germline lookup yields CDR1 ENHRY and CDR2 SYGVKD. Each of the donors had around 10 milliliters of peripheral blood drawn into EDTA-treated Vacutainer tubes.

The origin of this receptor is a woman in her thirties in good health. Material: blood. V and J are TRBV10-3 and TRBJ1-5; D is uncertain. Here the CDR3 DNA reads TGTGCCATCAGTGGTGGGTCTCAGCCCCAGCATTTT. This gives the protein CAISGGSQPQHF.